The sequence of this T cell receptor (beta chain) was determined in a study of blood T cell repertoires in COVID-19. A single count supports this clone. Assay: immunoSEQ multiplex PCR; the TCRdb copy retains only in-frame clones and omits some. The table includes around 300,000 clones, roughly nine tenths detected once. The CDR3 runs to 15 residues. Germline CDR1 and CDR2: SGHVS and FQNEAQ. V gave up 6 bases and J gave up 2 bases; unmatched junction bases: 10. The TCR was taken from a middle-aged woman who had recovered from COVID-19. Input material: PBMCs or T cells enriched from blood (not recorded which). The chain has TRBV7-8 and TRBJ2-7; 7 bases agree with TRBD2. The CDR3 nucleotides are TGTGCCAGCAGTTTCGCCGGGACTACTACCTACGAGCAGTACTTC. Translating it yields CASSFAGTTTYEQYF.